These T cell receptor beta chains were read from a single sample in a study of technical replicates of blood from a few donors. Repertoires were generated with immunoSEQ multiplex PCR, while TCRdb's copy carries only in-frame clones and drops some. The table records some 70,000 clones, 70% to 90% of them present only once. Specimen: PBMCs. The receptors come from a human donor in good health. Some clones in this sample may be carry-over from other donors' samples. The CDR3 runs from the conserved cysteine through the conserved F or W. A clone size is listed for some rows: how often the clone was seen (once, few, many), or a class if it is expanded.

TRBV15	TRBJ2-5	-	CATSRSGTGELETQYF
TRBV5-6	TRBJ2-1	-	CASSGTRRQEQFF
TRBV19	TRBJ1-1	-	CASSIGRGARTEAFF
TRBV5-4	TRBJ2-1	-	CASSSPRASGESNEQFF
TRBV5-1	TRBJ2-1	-	CASSLGLANEQFF
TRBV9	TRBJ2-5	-	CASSAGTSGLQETQYF
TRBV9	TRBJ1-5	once	CASSERGRRRGQPQHF
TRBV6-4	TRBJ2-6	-	CASSGQRSGANVLTF
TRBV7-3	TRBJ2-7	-	CASSQGLAGTYEQYF
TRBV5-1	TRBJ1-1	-	CASKVGGTEAFF
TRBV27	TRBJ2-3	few	CASRWQGTDTQYF
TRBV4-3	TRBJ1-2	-	CASSQDGGGQKTYGYTF
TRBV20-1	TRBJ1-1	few	CSARAGAEAFF
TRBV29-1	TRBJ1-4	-	CSARSDRVNEKLFF
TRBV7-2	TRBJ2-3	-	CASSLDRGTDTQYF
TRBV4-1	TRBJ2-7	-	CASSLSGLAGVSEQYF
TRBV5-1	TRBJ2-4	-	CASSLGGQLAKNIQYF
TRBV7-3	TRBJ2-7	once	CASSLLAGGEQYF
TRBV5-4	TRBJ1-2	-	CASSGRQGYGYTF
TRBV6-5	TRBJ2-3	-	CASSYYPGQGGDTQYF
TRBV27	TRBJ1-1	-	CASSLGGGRTEAFF
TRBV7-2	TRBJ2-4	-	CASSPTTATGNIQYF
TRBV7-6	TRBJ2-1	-	CASGVGAAYNEQFF
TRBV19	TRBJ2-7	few	CASSFQGGEQYF
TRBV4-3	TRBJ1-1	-	CASSQEVGRSTEAFF
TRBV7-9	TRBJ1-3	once	CASSLTQGSNTIYF
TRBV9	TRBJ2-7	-	CASSEAGQWDEQYF
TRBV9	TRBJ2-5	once	CASSLAGGPLETQYF
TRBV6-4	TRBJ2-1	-	CASKIVPGGNEQFF
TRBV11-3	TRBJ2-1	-	CASSSQRGGNYNEQFF
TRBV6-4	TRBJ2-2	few	CASSESGTGELFF
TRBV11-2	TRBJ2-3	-	CASSPPGHTQYF
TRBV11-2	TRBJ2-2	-	CASSLAANTGELFF
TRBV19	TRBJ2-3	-	CASGLLGRGDTQYF
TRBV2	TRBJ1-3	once	CASSVEGFIAGNTIYF
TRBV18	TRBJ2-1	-	CASSPISGSSYNEQFF
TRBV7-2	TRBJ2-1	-	CASSSRSGTTYNEQFF
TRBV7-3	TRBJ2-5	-	CASSLSTGRQETQYF
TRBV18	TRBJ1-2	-	CASSSGQGAFGYTF
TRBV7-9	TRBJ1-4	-	CASSSGVELFF
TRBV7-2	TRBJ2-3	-	CASSNTDWSTDTQYF